This record concerns one T cell receptor beta chain sequence. The sample comes from a study of T cell responses to AZD1222 COVID-19 vaccine. This CDR3 region has 13 residues. V lost 6 bases, J lost 5 bases, and 3 bases stayed unmatched. Germline assignment: CDR1 SGHTA and CDR2 FQGNSA. Assay used: immunoSEQ multiplex PCR; TCRdb lists only in-frame clones, some missing. The sample lists 55,000 to 60,000 clones, 75% to 90% occurring once. This sequence originates from an adult in good health. The specimen comprised peripheral blood, sampled on day 0 of MenACWY control vaccination. The chain links TRBV7-2 to TRBJ2-2; TRBD1 agrees at 7 bases. The chain's CDR3 is CASSATGTGELFF. The CDR3, as DNA: TGTGCCAGCAGTGCGACAGGGACCGGGGAGCTGTTTTTT.